The source of this T cell receptor beta chain is a study of blood T cell repertoires in COVID-19. Study-level information: Collection of acute and convalescent COVID-19 samples took place in the United States, Italy and Spain. Sample material is recorded as cDNA or gDNA derived from T cells, B-cell-depleted T cells, or PBMCs.

Trimming pared 4 bases from V and 6 bases from J, leaving 9 bases between. The CDR3 is made up of 12 amino acids. Germline V gene lookup returns CDR1 SGHAT and CDR2 FQNNGV. Per the original data handling: Reference gene primer amplification yielded estimated nucleated cell counts. Method: immunoSEQ multiplex PCR; TCRdb's copy keeps in-frame clones and lacks some. The V and J calls and the clone size are those of that table, but D and trimming were determined from the DNA. The sample contains 30,000 or so clones, roughly four fifths of which appear only once. This receptor was identified in a man aged 80 or over with active or convalescent COVID-19. The sequencing sample was made of peripheral blood. The chain combines TRBV11-2 with TRBJ1-2, with D hard to call. CDR3 protein: CASSSAGNGYTF. The CDR3 DNA sequence: TGTGCCAGCAGCTCCGCGGGGAATGGCTACACCTTC.